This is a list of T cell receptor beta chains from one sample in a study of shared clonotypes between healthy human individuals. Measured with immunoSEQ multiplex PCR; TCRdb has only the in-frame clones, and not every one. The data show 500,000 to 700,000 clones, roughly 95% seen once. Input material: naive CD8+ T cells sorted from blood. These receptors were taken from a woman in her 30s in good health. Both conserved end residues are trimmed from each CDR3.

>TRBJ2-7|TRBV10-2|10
ASSESRFEQY
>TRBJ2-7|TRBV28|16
ASSFQTGGAGGPGEQY
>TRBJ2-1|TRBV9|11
ASGTSGNEGRF
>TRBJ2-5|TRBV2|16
ASSEAPSRPIGEETQY
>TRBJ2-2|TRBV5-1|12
ASGGAENTGELF
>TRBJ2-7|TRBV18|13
ASSLRAAGENEQY
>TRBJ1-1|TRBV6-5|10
ASSYGGDLAF
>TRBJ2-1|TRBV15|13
ATSRGAGSYNEQF
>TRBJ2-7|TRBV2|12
ASSGRALSYEQY
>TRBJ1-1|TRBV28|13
ASSLLRGANTEAF
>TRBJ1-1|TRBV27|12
ASSPGTGNTEAF
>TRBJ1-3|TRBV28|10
ASSSGGNTIY
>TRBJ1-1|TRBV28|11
ASSPNVNTEAF
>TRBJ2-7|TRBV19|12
ASSLRDNLHEQY
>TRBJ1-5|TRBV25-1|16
ASLNQDRVGTSNQPQH
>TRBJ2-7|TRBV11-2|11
ASSPPLVYEQY
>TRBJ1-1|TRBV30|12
AWSERGGGTEAF
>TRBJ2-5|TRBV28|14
ASSLRLAGGWETQY
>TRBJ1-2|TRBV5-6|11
ASSLDQGYGYT
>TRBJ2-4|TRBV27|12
ASSLQGAKNIQY
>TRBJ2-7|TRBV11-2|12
ASSLPAGRYEQY
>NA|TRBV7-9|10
ASSQDRVEQY